The 22 T cell receptor beta chains reported below all come from one sample, sequenced in a study of CD8 T cell repertoires and HIV-1 epitope variants (dated by TCRdb to 2018 to 2021). To prepare the library, the immunoSEQ multiplex PCR assay was applied. TCRdb's version of the immuneACCESS table is confined to in-frame rearrangements and falls short of the full clone set. An unresolved V gene accounts for under half of the shortfall where checked; the remainder is of unknown origin. This sample holds roughly 1,800 clones; about 69% were observed only once. The ten largest clones represent roughly two fifths of the sample. These receptors' antigens are unknown. Sequencing was done on a sample of cultured CD8+ T cells derived from PBMCs. These receptor sequences come from a male donor with HIV.

To note about this clone: An end of the junction differs from the germline gene, which may be a read error. V usage is TRBV19 and J usage is TRBJ2-7; D is ambiguous. CDR1 is LNHDA, CDR2 SQIVND, per germline (reference sequence). The CDR3 covers 11 residues. The CDR3, as DNA: TGTGCCAGTAGTACCTCCTCCGAGCAGTACTTC. Translation gives CASSTSSEQYF.

This clone was detected only once. This chain links TRBV11-2 with TRBJ2-5, with 10 bases that match TRBD2. V shed 2 bases, J shed 5 bases, and the junction held 8 bases outside the gene matches. CDR3 length: 16 amino acids. Germline V gene lookup returns CDR1 SGHAT and CDR2 FQNNGV. The CDR3: CASSLFSGGAGETQYF. In nucleotides, the CDR3 is TGTGCCAGCAGCTTATTCAGCGGGGGGGCCGGTGAGACCCAGTACTTC.

The rearrangement links TRBV28 to TRBJ1-5, with TRBD1 matching over 9 bases. This CDR3 has 14 residues. Unmatched junction bases numbered 3, after V lost 5 bases and J lost 4 bases. CDR1 and CDR2 (germline): MDHEN, SYDVKM. The CDR3 nucleotides are TGTGCCAGCAGTCTCGGGACAGGGAATCAGCCCCAGCATTTT. Amino acid sequence: CASSLGTGNQPQHF.

The chain links TRBV5-8 to TRBJ2-2; D is ambiguous. V lost 4 bases, J lost 4 bases, and 14 bases lay in between. There are 15 residues in the CDR3. The germline V gene encodes CDR1 SGHTS and CDR2 YDEGEE. As DNA, the CDR3 is TGTGCCAGCAGCCTACACAGTGGACGCACCGGGGAGCTGTTTTTT. Encoded protein: CASSLHSGRTGELFF.

The V call is TRBV13, the J call TRBJ2-5; the D gene is possibly TRBD2 (5 bases). Germline CDR1 reads PRHDT; CDR2 reads FYEKMQ (reference sequence). Trimming took 1 base from V and 1 from J, leaving 7 bases between them. The CDR3 spans 14 residues. This CDR3 is CASSLEAGQETQYF. The CDR3, as DNA: TGTGCCAGCAGCTTAGAGGCGGGCCAAGAGACCCAGTACTTC.

This chain joins TRBV5-1 and TRBJ2-4; either TRBD1 or TRBD2 may supply D (5 bases each). The CDR3 runs to 15 residues. Trimming left V 6 bases short and J 6 bases short, with 19 bases between. Germline values: CDR1 SGHRS, CDR2 YFSETQ. The CDR3 nucleotides are TGCGCCAGCACCCCTTTTGGGGGTGGGAGAAACATTCAGTACTTC. Protein: CASTPFGGGRNIQYF.

CDR3: CASSGSNEKLFF. CDR3 DNA sequence: TGTGCCAGCTCCGGGTCTAATGAAAAACTGTTTTTT. This rearrangement joins TRBV13 to TRBJ1-4; no firm D call. The CDR3 loop spans 12 amino acids. Trimming removed 8 bases at V and 3 bases at J, with 7 bases between. The V gene's germline CDR1 is PRHDT and CDR2 FYEKMQ (reference sequence). Drawing the rest from reference TRBV13 and TRBJ1-4, the complete variable domain is AAGVIQSPRHLIKEKRETATLKCYPIPRHDTVYWYQQGPGQDPQFLISFYEKMQSDKGSIPDRFSAQQFSDYHSELNMSSLELGDSALYFCASSGSNEKLFFGSGTQLSVL.

The chain joins TRBV19 to TRBJ2-7; TRBD1 matches 8 bases. V shed 5 bases, J shed 3 bases, and the junction held 6 bases outside the gene matches. The length of the CDR3 is 14 residues. Germline lookup yields CDR1 LNHDA and CDR2 SQIVND (reference sequence). The CDR3 sequence: CASSYGTGYYEQYF. DNA for the CDR3: TGTGCCAGTAGTTACGGGACAGGCTACTACGAGCAGTACTTC.

This chain uses TRBV4-1 with TRBJ1-1, with 7 bases that match TRBD1. This CDR3 region has 15 residues. The germline V gene has CDR1 MGHRA and CDR2 YSYEKL. V gave up 0 bases and J gave up 5 bases; unmatched junction bases: 6. DNA for the CDR3: TGCGCCAGCAGCCAAGATCGGACAGGTCGGACTGAAGCTTTCTTT. Residues: CASSQDRTGRTEAFF.

In DNA form, the CDR3 reads TGTGCCAGCAGCGTAGAGACGGGATTGGAGCTGTTTTTT. Translating gives CASSVETGLELFF. The gene calls are TRBV9 and TRBJ2-2; a weak D match, TRBD2 (5 bases). Trimming took 0 bases from V and 10 from J, leaving 10 bases between them. CDR1 is SGDLS, CDR2 YYNGEE, per germline. This CDR3 region has 13 residues.

This clone has a handful of counts. The chain carries TRBV7-7 and TRBJ2-7; D may be TRBD1 or TRBD2 (5 bases each). V gave up 1 base and J gave up 5 bases, with 12 bases separating them. CDR1 and CDR2 (germline): SSHAT, FNYEAQ (reference sequence). The CDR3 runs to 14 residues. In DNA, the CDR3 is TGTGCCAGCAGCTTAGTTGGGGGTGCGGACGAGCAGTACTTC. Its translation: CASSLVGGADEQYF.

This chain uses TRBV9 with TRBJ2-7; D is possibly TRBD1 (5 bases). Germline V gives CDR1 SGDLS, CDR2 YYNGEE. V lost 3 bases and J 0 bases, leaving 7 bases between the germline ends. This CDR3 region has 13 residues. Written as DNA, the CDR3 is TGTGCCAGCAGCGAAGACAGCTCCTACGAGCAGTACTTC. It yields the protein CASSEDSSYEQYF. Full variable domain (missing parts from reference TRBV9 and TRBJ2-7): DSGVTQTPKHLITATGQRVTLRCSPRSGDLSVYWYQQSLDQGLQFLIQYYNGEERAKGNILERFSAQQFPDLHSELNLSSLELGDSALYFCASSEDSSYEQYFGPGTRLTVT.

The J gene is TRBJ1-6, the V gene TRBV28; 7 bases match TRBD1. Germline trimming cut 3 bases from V and 6 bases from J; bases unmatched to any gene: 11. This CDR3 is built from 17 residues. Germline values: CDR1 MDHEN, CDR2 SYDVKM. CDR3 region: CASSFPQGGIRNSPLHF. CDR3 coding DNA: TGTGCCAGCAGTTTCCCCCAGGGGGGGATCCGTAATTCACCCCTCCACTTT. Supplemented by reference TRBV28 and TRBJ1-6, the full variable domain reads DVKVTQSSRYLVKRTGEKVFLECVQDMDHENMFWYRQDPGLGLRLIYFSYDVKMKEKGDIPEGYSVSREKKERFSLILESASTNQTSMYLCASSFPQGGIRNSPLHFGNGTRLTVT.

This clone was seen only once. This chain links TRBV4-3 with TRBJ1-4, with 9 bases aligning to TRBD1. The CDR3 loop spans 15 amino acids. CDR1 LGHNA and CDR2 YSLEER come from the germline V gene. With V trimmed by 1 base and J by 8 bases, 5 bases remained unmatched. The CDR3 spells CASSQGTGEGEKLFF. The CDR3 DNA is TGCGCCAGCAGCCAAGGGACAGGGGAAGGGGAAAAACTGTTTTTT.

V gene TRBV10-3 combines with J gene TRBJ1-2, with D possibly matching TRBD1 (5 bases). This CDR3 has 12 residues. Germline loops: CDR1 ENHRY, CDR2 SYGVKD. Trimming took 8 bases from V and 2 from J, leaving 9 bases between them. CDR3 bases: TGTGCCATCGGGGGGATCAACTATGGCTACACCTTC. This encodes CAIGGINYGYTF.

The chain recombines TRBV10-2 with TRBJ2-5, with TRBD1 identical over 8 bases. Germline CDR1 is WSHSY and CDR2 is SAAADI. The CDR3 runs 14 residues. Trimming took 2 bases from V and 2 from J; bases not matched to a gene: 1. The CDR3 sequence is CASSETGGQETQYF. In DNA form, the CDR3 reads TGCGCCAGCAGTGAGACAGGGGGGCAAGAGACCCAGTACTTC.

This clone occurred once. The chain uses TRBV27 and TRBJ2-3, with a possible D match to TRBD1 (6 bases). The CDR3 is 14 residues long. Germline values: CDR1 MNHEY, CDR2 SMNVEV (reference sequence). The V end was cut by 2 bases, the J end by 5 bases, with 11 bases between. Here the CDR3 DNA reads TGTGCCAGCAGTTTAAAGAGAGGGGGAGATACGCAGTATTTT. It codes for CASSLKRGGDTQYF.

V usage is TRBV6-4 and J usage is TRBJ1-5, with 12 positions matching TRBD1. The CDR3 runs to 15 residues. With V trimmed by 5 bases and J by 5 bases, 4 bases remained unmatched. Germline values: CDR1 MRHNA, CDR2 SNTAGT. CDR3 loop: CASSHGTGGDQPQHF. The CDR3 nucleotides read TGTGCCAGCAGTCACGGGACAGGGGGCGATCAGCCCCAGCATTTT.

This CDR3 is CASSQVPIAGDYEQYF. The CDR3 DNA follows: TGCGCCAGCAGCCAAGTTCCCATAGCGGGGGACTACGAGCAGTACTTC. The gene calls are TRBV4-1 and TRBJ2-7, with 9 bases that match TRBD2. This CDR3 comprises 16 residues. The germline V gene encodes CDR1 MGHRA and CDR2 YSYEKL. V trimming: 1 base; J trimming: 3 bases; junction bases outside the gene matches: 7.

The gene calls are TRBV19 and TRBJ1-2; 10 nucleotides align to TRBD1. The CDR3 length is 14 residues. Germline-derived CDR1 and CDR2 are LNHDA and SQIVND (reference sequence). J lost 4 bases, V lost 3 bases, and 2 bases had no gene match. The CDR3 region has the DNA TGTGCCAGTAGTATCGGGACAGGGGTCTATGGCTACACCTTC. Encoded protein: CASSIGTGVYGYTF.

The rearrangement joins TRBV9 to TRBJ2-5; 9 nucleotides match TRBD2. The J segment lost 5 bases and the V segment lost 0 bases, leaving 5 bases of the junction unmatched. CDR1 SGDLS and CDR2 YYNGEE come from the germline V gene. The CDR3 loop spans 15 amino acids. The CDR3 loop reads CASSVASSGGETQYF. The DNA of the CDR3 is TGTGCCAGCAGCGTAGCTTCGAGCGGGGGGGAGACCCAGTACTTC.

The V gene is TRBV6-5, the J gene TRBJ2-7; 7 bases fit TRBD2. Per germline, CDR1 MNHEY and CDR2 SVGAGI. The V segment lost 2 bases and the J segment 2 bases; nucleotides outside the gene matches: 6. CDR3 size: 15 residues. The CDR3 spells CASSYSGVGTYEQYF. CDR3 nucleotide sequence: TGTGCCAGCAGTTACAGCGGGGTTGGGACCTACGAGCAGTACTTC.